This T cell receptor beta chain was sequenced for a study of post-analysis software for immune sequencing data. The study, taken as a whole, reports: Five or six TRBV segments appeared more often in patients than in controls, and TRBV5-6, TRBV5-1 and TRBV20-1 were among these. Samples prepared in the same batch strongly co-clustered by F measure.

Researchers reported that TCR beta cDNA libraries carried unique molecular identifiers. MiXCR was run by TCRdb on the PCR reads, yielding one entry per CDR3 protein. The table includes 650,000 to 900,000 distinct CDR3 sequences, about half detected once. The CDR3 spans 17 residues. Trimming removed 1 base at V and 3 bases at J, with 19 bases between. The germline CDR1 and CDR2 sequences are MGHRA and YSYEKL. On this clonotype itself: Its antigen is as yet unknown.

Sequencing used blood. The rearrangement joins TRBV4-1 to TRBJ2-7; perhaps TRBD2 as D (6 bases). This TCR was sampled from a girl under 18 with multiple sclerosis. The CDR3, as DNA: TGCGCCAGCAGCCAAGTCCAGTCGGGTCCGGGAGACTACGAGCAGTACTTC. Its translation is CASSQVQSGPGDYEQYF.